The 11 T cell receptor beta chains in this list originate from one sample, sequenced in a study of beta chain features in type 1 diabetes (dated by TCRdb to 2016 to 2019). Overall study results and their limits: In all four CD4+ subsets, TCRB CDR3 length was moderately but significantly shorter in type 1 diabetes patients.

These receptors' antigens are unknown. Libraries were constructed by the immunoSEQ multiplex PCR assay. All of the isolated RNA was reverse transcribed with the High Capacity cDNA Reverse Transcription Kit, so expressed TCRB transcripts were sequenced. The table comes from immuneACCESS by way of TCRdb, which keeps in-frame sequences with V and J called. Part of the clones is missing from these tables; in studies checked, under half for an unresolved V gene and the rest for unknown reasons. For this sample the table gives 150,000 to 200,000 clones, of which approximately 8.1% were detected only once. The ten largest clones represent approximately 0.87% of the sample. Sequenced input: central memory CD4+ T cells from blood. The receptors were sampled from a woman aged 40 to 55 with type 1 diabetes.

V is TRBV5-1 and J is TRBJ2-1, with D tentatively TRBD1 (5 bases). The CDR3 runs 13 residues. Germline CDR1 SGHRS, CDR2 YFSETQ. Trimming removed 4 bases from V and 6 bases from J, with 11 bases in between. The CDR3 spells CASSPDSINEQFF. DNA for the CDR3: TGCGCCAGCAGCCCCGACAGTATCAATGAGCAGTTCTTC.

This clone was seen a handful of times. The chain combines TRBV28 with TRBJ2-6; D possibly corresponds to TRBD1 (5 bases). Per germline, CDR1 MDHEN and CDR2 SYDVKM. This CDR3 region has 16 residues. V was cut by 2 bases and J by 3 bases, with 11 bases left in between. The CDR3 coding sequence is TGTGCCAGCAGTTTAGCCAGGGCAGATGGGGCCAACGTCCTGACTTTC. This gives the protein CASSLARADGANVLTF.

Concerning this clone itself: This specimen includes other DNA sequences encoding the same CDR3. V gene TRBV28 combines with J gene TRBJ2-3; perhaps TRBD2 as D (6 bases). This CDR3 is built from 15 residues. Trimming stripped 3 bases from V and 3 bases from J, with 13 bases between. CDR1 and CDR2 from the germline V gene are MDHEN and SYDVKM. CDR3 sequence: CASSLQGGGTDTQYF. CDR3 sequence (DNA): TGTGCCAGCAGTTTGCAGGGAGGAGGAACAGATACGCAGTATTTT. Full variable domain (remainder filled in from reference TRBV28 and TRBJ2-3): DVKVTQSSRYLVKRTGEKVFLECVQDMDHENMFWYRQDPGLGLRLIYFSYDVKMKEKGDIPEGYSVSREKKERFSLILESASTNQTSMYLCASSLQGGGTDTQYFGPGTRLTVL.

This clone was counted at least ten times. Other DNA sequences from this sample encode an identical CDR3 as well. This sequence joins TRBV29-1 and TRBJ1-1; no clear D gene. This CDR3 region has 12 residues. The germline gives CDR1 SQVTM, CDR2 ANQGSEA. Trimming removed 6 bases at V and 2 bases at J, with 10 bases between. The CDR3 sequence is CSVSRGNTEAFF. In DNA, the CDR3 is TGCAGCGTGAGTCGAGGAAACACTGAAGCTTTCTTT.

This clone was seen more than once but under ten times. The chain recombines TRBV7-2 with TRBJ1-5, with D possibly TRBD1 on 6 matching bases. The CDR3 has 15 residues. Germline CDR1 is SGHTA and CDR2 is FQGNSA. V lost 5 bases, J lost 3 bases, and 14 bases lay in between. The CDR3 nucleotides are TGTGCCAGCAGCCCTTACGACAGGTTCAATCAGCCCCAGCATTTT. Its protein is CASSPYDRFNQPQHF.

The CDR3 DNA reads as TGTGCCAGCAGGCTCACAGGCTACGAGCAGTACTTC. Amino acids: CASRLTGYEQYF. The chain has TRBV28 and TRBJ2-7, with D possibly matching TRBD1 (5 bases). With 6 bases removed from V and 3 bases from J, the gap between germline ends came to 9 bases. Germline CDR1 and CDR2: MDHEN and SYDVKM. The CDR3 extends over 12 amino acids.

The chain couples TRBV7-3 to TRBJ2-1; the D gene is possibly TRBD2 (5 bases). CDR1 is SGHTA, CDR2 FQGTGA, per germline. The V end was cut by 1 base, the J end by 1 base, with 5 bases between. The CDR3 loop spans 14 amino acids. This chain's CDR3 is CASSLRGSYNEQFF. CDR3 nucleotides: TGTGCCAGCAGCTTAAGAGGGTCCTACAATGAGCAGTTCTTC.

This clone was counted ten times or more. V is TRBV18 and J is TRBJ2-1; D gene unclear. Per the germline V gene, CDR1 is KGHSH and CDR2 is LQKENI. The CDR3 covers 11 residues. The germline V and J ends were trimmed by 1 base and 15 bases, with 10 bases remaining between them. The CDR3 region is CASSPQARPFF. CDR3 DNA: TGTGCCAGCTCACCACAGGCTAGGCCGTTCTTC.

This clone was seen only a few times. The gene calls are TRBV5-1 and TRBJ2-5; D possibly corresponds to TRBD2 (5 bases). The CDR3 length is 12 residues. The V and J ends lost 5 bases and 5 bases respectively, with 10 bases between them. Per the germline V gene, CDR1 is SGHRS and CDR2 is YFSETQ. DNA of the CDR3: TGCGCCAGCAGGTCAGGAGGCGAGACCCAGTACTTC. This gives the protein CASRSGGETQYF.

This clone showed up just a few times. The chain couples TRBV29-1 to TRBJ2-7; the match to TRBD2 covers 12 bases. This CDR3 spans 15 amino acids. With V trimmed by 5 bases and J by 0 bases, 5 bases remained unmatched. CDR1 is SQVTM, CDR2 ANQGSEA, per germline. In nucleotides, the CDR3 is TGCAGCGTTATCCCGACTAGCGGGAGCTCCTACGAGCAGTACTTC. Residues: CSVIPTSGSSYEQYF.

The chain employs TRBV7-9 and TRBJ2-1; D may be TRBD1 (6 bases). V was clipped by 7 bases and J by 1 base, with 14 bases between them. The CDR3 is 15 residues long. Germline assignment: CDR1 SEHNR and CDR2 FQNEAQ (reference sequence). DNA of the CDR3: TGTGCCAGCAACTCATACAGGGATTCCTACAATGAGCAGTTCTTC. It codes for CASNSYRDSYNEQFF.